This T cell receptor beta chain was sequenced during a study of shared clonotypes between healthy human individuals (dated by TCRdb to 2018 to 2021). For the wider study: Three men and a couple of women, aged 18 to 49 years, made up the cohort. Between about 0.94 and 8.9 billion PBMCs per donor were obtained by leukapheresis. To estimate repertoire size and how much clonotypes are shared between individuals, the study performed deep sequencing of blood TCR repertoires from roughly five healthy adults. For each donor, three plates each were used for CD4 naive and CD4 memory, two plates were used for CD8 naive, and one plate was used for CD8 memory. To increase sequencing depth and limit assay-specific biases, TCR repertoire library preparation and sequencing were carried out by different laboratories using diverse techniques.

According to the germline V gene, CDR1 reads SGHTA and CDR2 reads FQGNSA. The V end gives up 1 base and the J end 2 bases, leaving 8 bases in the junction not matched to a gene. The CDR3 runs 16 amino acids, cysteine and phenylalanine included. CDR3 DNA is the only sequence kept; it has 48 bases, read in frame from the first base. As regards this clone: What antigen it recognizes has not been identified. No per-base quality is available; no much larger clone lies one base away.

TCR CDR3 regions were amplified from genomic DNA by multiplex PCR using the deep immunoSEQ assay. Genomic DNA extracted from each cell subset was distributed evenly over all wells of several immunoSEQ 96-well plates, and each plate served as one replicate. For sorted subsets, roughly 190 ng of genomic DNA, equivalent to around 30,000 T cell genomes, went into each replicate PCR. The purified libraries were quantified using a Qubit 3.0 fluorometer, sized with a Bioanalyzer 2100, and then quantified again using the KAPA Library Quantification kit. Every immunoSEQ 96-well plate was sequenced on a separate single-read 150-cycle Illumina NextSeq 550 flow cell. The authors' analysis ran thus. The immunoSEQ output contained only junctional sequences without quality scores, so filtering could not match that applied to full-length reads. To assign V/J genes and CDR3, sequences were annotated using PyIR, a Python wrapper for IgBLAST v1.9, with IMGT germline references. Reads with weak V/J assignments (E-value above 1e-6), missing CDR3, stop codons, out-of-frame junctions, or ambiguous translated residues were removed. A V3J clonotype was defined by an identical inferred V gene, J gene, and CDR3 amino acid sequence. The percentage overlap between two repertoires was calculated by dividing the number of shared unique clonotypes by the size of the smaller repertoire. RTK rarefaction, the Chao1 estimator, and Recon v2.1 estimates of unobserved clonotypes were used to assess repertoire richness. Generation probabilities for all TCRbeta clonotypes obtained by the gDNA method from several donors were computed using OLGA. Not all clones reach the TCRdb copy of this immuneACCESS table, which keeps in-frame sequences only. Checked studies attribute under half of the gap to unresolved V genes and leave the rest unexplained. V and J calls and clone size are given by that table; D and trimming were obtained from the DNA. The sample has approximately 98,000 clones on record, under 70% of them singletons. More than 20% of the sample is held by the ten biggest clonotypes.

What the authors observed across the whole study: Naive subsets generally had larger estimated clonotype richness than memory subsets. Compared with non-shared clonotypes, the clonotypes found in all four sorted-subset donors had higher generation probabilities. The small number of donors limited the genetic and exposure-history diversity represented. Rarefaction of sorted-subset datasets indicated incomplete sequencing despite the large sequencing depth. Pairwise subsampling led to the expectation that sequencing depth would affect the degree of clonotype sharing among donors. Only blood was sampled, and tissue TCR repertoires likely differ from those in blood. Across a few donors, approximately 4.6% of naive CD4, approximately 3.6% of naive CD8, 2.3% of memory CD4, and approximately 0.4% of memory CD8 clonotypes were shared.

The donors were healthy, HIV-negative adults who had no recently reported acute infections or vaccinations. Only Caucasian adults living in Nashville, Tennessee, USA were represented among the donors. The CD8 memory samples were a combination of magnetically selected CD45RO+ cells and CCR7-negative CD45RA+ effector memory (TemRA) cells. Blood was obtained by leukapheresis, after which PBMCs were separated by Ficoll-Histopaque density gradient centrifugation and cryopreserved in liquid nitrogen vapor phase. Analytical flow cytometry was used to check the purity and quantity of each magnetically sorted T cell population. Genomic DNA was isolated from every sorted fraction and measured by UV absorbance on a Nanodrop 2000c.

The source material was memory CD8+ T cells sorted from blood. The cell subset or site label, as the study defines it: CD45RO+ cells pooled with CCR7-negative TemRA cells. The receptor chain draws on TRBV7-2 and TRBJ2-7; the junction holds 7 bases that match TRBD2. This clonotype originated in a woman in her twenties or thirties in good health. The sequenced DNA: TGTGCCAGCAGCTTAGAGGGTAGCGGGCCGCCCTACGAGCAGTACTTC. Protein translation: CASSLEGSGPPYEQYF.